Listed below are T cell receptor beta chains from one sample, sequenced in a study of CD8 T cell repertoires and HIV-1 epitope variants. No antigen has been assigned to these receptors. Data came from immunoSEQ multiplex PCR; TCRdb stores just in-frame clones and leaves some out. The data hold almost 6,000 clones, with approximately 70% observed a single time. Specimen: cultured CD8+ T cells derived from PBMCs. These TCRs come from a male donor with HIV. CDR3s include the opening cysteine and the closing phenylalanine or tryptophan. Fields, in order: J gene, V gene, D gene, clone size, CDR3 protein, CDR3 DNA. D genes are given only for firm matches. Some rows mark clone size as missing; the rest say once, few, many or name a class of expanded clone.

TRBJ2-1 TRBV5-6 TRBD2 - CASSLGTSALEQFF TGTGCCAGCAGCTTGGGGACTAGCGCGCTTGAGCAGTTCTTC
TRBJ2-7 TRBV28 TRBD1 - CASSLYGTGTYEQYF TGTGCCAGCAGTTTATACGGGACAGGGACCTACGAGCAGTACTTC
TRBJ2-3 TRBV13 TRBD1 - CASSETGEGADTQYF TGTGCCAGCAGCGAGACAGGGGAAGGTGCAGATACGCAGTATTTT
TRBJ1-1 TRBV5-1 - - CASRSGLMNTEAFF TGCGCCAGCAGATCAGGACTCATGAACACTGAAGCTTTCTTT
TRBJ2-7 TRBV2 TRBD2 - CASPPIGLAGGEQYF TGTGCCAGCCCACCGATTGGACTAGCGGGAGGAGAGCAGTACTTC
TRBJ2-7 TRBV5-6 TRBD2 - CASSWEAGGRTYEQYF TGTGCCAGCAGCTGGGAGGCGGGAGGACGAACCTACGAGCAGTACTTC
TRBJ2-2 TRBV4-1 - - CASSQASRGGELFF TGCGCCAGCAGCCAAGCATCCCGGGGGGGGGAGCTGTTTTTT
TRBJ1-1 TRBV28 - - CASSAQGWLNTEAFF TGTGCCAGCAGTGCCCAAGGATGGCTGAACACTGAAGCTTTCTTT
TRBJ2-2 TRBV7-7 - - CASSLSGTGELFF TGTGCTAGCAGCCTCTCGGGTACCGGGGAGCTGTTTTTT
TRBJ2-1 TRBV4-2 TRBD1 - CASSRFVEQGANEQFF TGTGCCAGCAGCCGGTTCGTGGAACAGGGGGCTAATGAGCAGTTCTTC
TRBJ2-5 TRBV5-8 - - CASSPGVRSYQETQYF TGTGCCAGCAGCCCGGGGGTCAGGTCGTACCAAGAGACCCAGTACTTC
TRBJ2-1 TRBV2 - large CASSEGGTLNEQFF TGTGCCAGCAGTGAGGGGGGGACATTGAATGAGCAGTTCTTC
TRBJ2-7 TRBV7-8 - - CASSLRYGTDSRYEQYF TGTGCCAGCAGCTTACGGTACGGGACGGACTCGAGGTACGAGCAGTACTTC
TRBJ2-3 TRBV10-1 - once CASSARDTDTQYF TGCGCCAGCAGTGCCAGGGACACAGATACGCAGTATTTT
TRBJ1-2 TRBV19 - few CASRGGLDRGSTF TGTGCCAGTAGGGGCGGCCTTGACAGAGGAAGCACCTTC
TRBJ2-2 TRBV27 TRBD2 few CASRSTTTSGGASGLTGELFF TGTGCCAGCAGATCCACCACCACTAGCGGGGGGGCCTCTGGACTAACCGGGGAGCTGTTTTTT
TRBJ1-3 TRBV7-2 - - CASSPPSAGTGNTIYF TGTGCCAGCAGCCCCCCCTCGGCCGGGACAGGAAACACCATATATTTT
TRBJ1-2 TRBV4-3 - - CASSQGLGTSYGYTF TGCGCCAGCAGCCAAGGTCTCGGGACTTCCTATGGCTACACCTTC
TRBJ2-7 TRBV11-2 - - CASSRPNRAFDEQYF TGTGCCAGCAGCCGCCCGAATCGAGCGTTCGACGAGCAGTACTTC
TRBJ2-7 TRBV28 - - CASSLPRDPHEQYF TGTGCCAGCAGCTTACCCCGGGACCCCCACGAGCAGTACTTC
TRBJ2-7 TRBV19 - - CASSISISYEQYF TGTGCCAGTAGTATAAGCATCTCCTACGAGCAGTACTTC
TRBJ2-5 TRBV6-5 TRBD2 - CASSYSGTSGQETQYF TGTGCCAGCAGTTACTCCGGGACTAGCGGCCAAGAGACCCAGTACTTC
TRBJ2-7 TRBV28 - few CASSLYGSYEQYF TGTGCCAGCAGTTTATACGGCTCCTACGAGCAGTACTTC
TRBJ2-4 TRBV28 - - CASSPEGDGAKNIQYF TGTGCCAGCAGCCCAGAAGGGGACGGGGCCAAAAACATTCAGTACTTC
TRBJ2-7 TRBV5-6 - - CASSLWLASPFEQYF TGTGCCAGCAGCTTGTGGCTTGCGTCCCCCTTCGAGCAGTACTTC
TRBJ1-3 TRBV7-8 TRBD1 few CASSLLQGADTIYF TGTGCCAGCAGCTTACTACAGGGGGCAGACACCATATATTTT
TRBJ2-1 TRBV5-8 TRBD2 once CASSESPGLGLNEQFF TGTGCCAGCAGCGAGAGCCCTGGACTAGGGCTCAATGAGCAGTTCTTC
TRBJ2-7 TRBV7-9 TRBD1 few CASSSTGQGEQYF TGTGCCAGCAGCTCGACAGGGCAAGGAGAGCAGTACTTC
TRBJ1-1 TRBV4-3 - few CASSQERGLRAEAFF TGCGCCAGCAGCCAAGAACGGGGACTACGGGCTGAAGCTTTCTTT
TRBJ1-1 TRBV19 - - CASTQGGLEAFF TGTGCCAGTACCCAAGGAGGGCTCGAAGCTTTCTTT
TRBJ2-2 TRBV6-5 - - CASNVRATGELFF TGTGCCAGCAATGTCCGGGCCACCGGGGAGCTGTTTTTT
TRBJ2-7 TRBV7-9 - - CASSPTNAQLQAYEQYF TGTGCCAGCAGCCCTACTAACGCACAACTTCAGGCCTACGAGCAGTACTTC
TRBJ1-5 TRBV28 - - CASTTPRGPQHF TGTGCCAGCACCACACCCAGGGGGCCCCAGCATTTT
TRBJ2-7 TRBV28 TRBD1 - CASSSARDRRNHEQYF TGTGCCAGCAGTTCGGCCCGGGACAGGAGGAACCACGAGCAGTACTTC
TRBJ2-2 TRBV12-2 - - CASREVQGGELFF TGTGCAAGTCGCGAAGTTCAGGGAGGGGAGCTGTTTTTT
TRBJ2-1 TRBV4-1 - - CASSQDVAARDEQFF TGCGCCAGCAGCCAAGATGTGGCAGCCCGGGATGAGCAGTTCTTC
TRBJ1-5 TRBV28 - - CASGYPDSNQPQHF TGTGCCAGCGGGTACCCGGATAGCAATCAGCCCCAGCATTTT
TRBJ2-1 TRBV6-5 - - CASITESNEQFF TGTGCCAGCATTACAGAAAGCAATGAGCAGTTCTTC
TRBJ1-6 TRBV6-1 TRBD1 - CASTSTGKNSPLHF TGTGCCAGCACCTCGACAGGGAAAAATTCACCCCTCCACTTT
TRBJ2-2 TRBV4-3 - - CASSQVPFRGGAGELFF TGCGCCAGCAGCCAAGTCCCCTTCCGAGGGGGAGCCGGGGAGCTGTTTTTT
TRBJ2-7 TRBV30 - - CAWSVFRVYLEQYF TGTGCCTGGAGTGTATTCAGGGTTTACCTGGAGCAGTACTTC
TRBJ2-2 TRBV5-6 TRBD1 - CASSSRQGNTGELFF TGTGCCAGCAGCAGTCGACAGGGGAACACCGGGGAGCTGTTTTTT
TRBJ1-1 TRBV28 - - CASSLLWNTEAFF TGTGCCAGCAGCCTACTATGGAACACTGAAGCTTTCTTT
TRBJ2-2 TRBV4-3 TRBD2 - CASSQDRGMAGVTGELFF TGCGCCAGCAGCCAAGATCGGGGAATGGCGGGGGTGACCGGGGAGCTGTTTTTT
TRBJ2-2 TRBV6-5 TRBD2 - CASSAQGGTGELFF TGTGCCAGCAGTGCCCAGGGAGGGACCGGGGAGCTGTTTTTT
TRBJ1-1 TRBV6-1 - - CASSEYGGRGTEAFF TGTGCCAGCAGTGAATACGGGGGTAGGGGAACTGAAGCTTTCTTT
TRBJ1-2 TRBV9 TRBD1 - CASSPRHGDRGDGYTF TGTGCCAGCAGCCCACGTCATGGGGACAGGGGAGATGGCTACACCTTC
TRBJ2-7 TRBV6-5 TRBD2 - CASNSRGLASGEQYF TGTGCCAGCAACTCTCGAGGACTAGCTTCGGGCGAGCAGTACTTC
TRBJ2-2 TRBV6-6 TRBD1 once CASTKGQTPNTGELFF TGTGCCAGCACAAAGGGACAGACACCGAACACCGGGGAGCTGTTTTTT
TRBJ2-1 TRBV10-3 TRBD2 - CAIRDSAGGGNEQFF TGTGCCATCCGGGACTCAGCGGGGGGGGGCAATGAGCAGTTCTTC
TRBJ2-3 TRBV1 - - CTSSQPRDTQYF TGCACCAGCAGCCAACCTAGAGATACGCAGTATTTT
TRBJ2-7 TRBV6-5 - - CASSDGPDYEQYF TGTGCCAGCAGTGACGGGCCAGATTACGAGCAGTACTTC
TRBJ1-1 TRBV5-4 - few CASSFAGGNTEAFF TGTGCCAGCAGCTTCGCCGGGGGGAACACTGAAGCTTTCTTT
TRBJ2-3 TRBV7-8 TRBD2 once CASHELAGTRTDTQYF TGTGCCAGCCACGAGCTAGCGGGGACACGCACAGATACGCAGTATTTT
TRBJ1-1 TRBV16 - few CASSLNTLNTEAFF TGTGCCAGCAGCCTAAATACTTTGAACACTGAAGCTTTCTTT